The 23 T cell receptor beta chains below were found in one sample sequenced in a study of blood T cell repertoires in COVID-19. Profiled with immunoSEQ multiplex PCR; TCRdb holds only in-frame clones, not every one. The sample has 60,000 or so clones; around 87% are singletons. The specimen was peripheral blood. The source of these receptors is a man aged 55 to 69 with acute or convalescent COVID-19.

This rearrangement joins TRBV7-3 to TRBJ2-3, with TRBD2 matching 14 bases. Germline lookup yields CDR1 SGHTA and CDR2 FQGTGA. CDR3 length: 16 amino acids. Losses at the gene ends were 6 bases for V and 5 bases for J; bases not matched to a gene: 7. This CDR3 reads CASSRTSGGPKDTQYF. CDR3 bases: TGTGCCAGCAGTCGGACTAGCGGGGGGCCTAAAGATACGCAGTATTTT.

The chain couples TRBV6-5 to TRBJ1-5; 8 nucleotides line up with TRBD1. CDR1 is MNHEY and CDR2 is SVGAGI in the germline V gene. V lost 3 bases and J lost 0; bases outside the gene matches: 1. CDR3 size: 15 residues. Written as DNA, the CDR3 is TGTGCCAGCAGTTATGGGACAGGTAGCAATCAGCCCCAGCATTTT. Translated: CASSYGTGSNQPQHF.

The CDR3 loop is CASSSFPSTGTGYTF. CDR3 sequence (DNA): TGTGCCAGCAGCTCTTTCCCGTCAACAGGGACTGGCTACACCTTC. The chain uses TRBV7-9 and TRBJ1-2; TRBD1 might be the D (6 bases). This CDR3 contains 15 residues. V dropped 4 bases and J dropped 7 bases, with 19 bases sitting between them. Germline V gene lookup returns CDR1 SEHNR and CDR2 FQNEAQ (reference sequence). The variable domain in full, with the rest retrieved from reference TRBV7-9 and TRBJ1-2, is DTGVSQNPRHKITKRGQNVTFRCDPISEHNRLYWYRQTLGQGPEFLTYFQNEAQLEKSRLLSDRFSAERPKGSFSTLEIQRTEQGDSAMYLCASSSFPSTGTGYTFGSGTRLTVV.

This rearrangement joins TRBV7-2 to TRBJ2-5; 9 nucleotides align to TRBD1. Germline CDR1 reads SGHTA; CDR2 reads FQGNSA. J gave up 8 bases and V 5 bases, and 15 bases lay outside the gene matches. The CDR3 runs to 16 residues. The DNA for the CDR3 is TGTGCCAGCAGCCTGGGACCCCGGGACAGGGTGAAAACCCAGTACTTC. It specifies CASSLGPRDRVKTQYF.

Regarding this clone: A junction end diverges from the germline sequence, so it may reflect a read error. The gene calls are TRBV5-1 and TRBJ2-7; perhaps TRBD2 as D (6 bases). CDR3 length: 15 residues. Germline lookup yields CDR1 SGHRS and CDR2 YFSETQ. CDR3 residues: CASSPRESSSSEQYF. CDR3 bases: TGCGCCAGCAGCCCCCGGGAGTCAAGCTCCTCCGAGCAGTACTTC.

CDR3 region: CASSNTGFNTIYF. The CDR3 coding sequence is TGTGCCAGCAGTAACACAGGGTTTAACACCATATATTTT. The genes are TRBV25-1 and TRBJ1-3; a possible D gene is TRBD1 (6 bases). The germline V gene encodes CDR1 MGHDK and CDR2 SYGVNS. V was shortened by 5 bases and J by 7 bases, with 12 bases between the two germline ends. The CDR3 runs 13 residues.

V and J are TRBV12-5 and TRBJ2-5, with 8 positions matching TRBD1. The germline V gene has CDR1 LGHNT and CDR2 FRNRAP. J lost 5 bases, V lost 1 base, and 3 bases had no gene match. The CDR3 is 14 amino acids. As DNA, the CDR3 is TGTGCTAGTGGTTTGGGGACAGGGAAGGAGACCCAGTACTTC. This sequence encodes CASGLGTGKETQYF.

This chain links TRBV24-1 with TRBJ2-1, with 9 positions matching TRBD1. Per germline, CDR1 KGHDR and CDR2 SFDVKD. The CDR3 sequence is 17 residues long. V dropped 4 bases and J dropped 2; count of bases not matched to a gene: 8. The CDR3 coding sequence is TGTGCCACCAGTGACGCGGGACAGGGCAGACCCTACAATGAGCAGTTCTTC. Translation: CATSDAGQGRPYNEQFF.

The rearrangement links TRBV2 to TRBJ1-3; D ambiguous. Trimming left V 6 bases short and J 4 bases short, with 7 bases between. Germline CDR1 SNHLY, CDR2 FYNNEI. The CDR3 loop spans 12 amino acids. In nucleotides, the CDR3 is TGTGCCAGCAGGGAGAGAGGAAACACCATATATTTT. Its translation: CASRERGNTIYF.

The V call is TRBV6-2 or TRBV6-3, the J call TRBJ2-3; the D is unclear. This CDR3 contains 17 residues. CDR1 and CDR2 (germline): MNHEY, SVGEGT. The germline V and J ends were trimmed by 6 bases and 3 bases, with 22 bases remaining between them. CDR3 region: CASSDDRWALGTDTQYF. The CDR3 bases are TGTGCCAGCAGCGATGATCGTTGGGCCCTCGGTACAGATACGCAGTATTTT.

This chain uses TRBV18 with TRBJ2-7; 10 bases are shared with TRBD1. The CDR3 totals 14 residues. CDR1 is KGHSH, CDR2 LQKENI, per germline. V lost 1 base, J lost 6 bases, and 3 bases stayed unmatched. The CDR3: CASSPRQGAGEQYF. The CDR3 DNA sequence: TGTGCCAGCTCACCACGACAGGGGGCGGGCGAGCAGTACTTC.

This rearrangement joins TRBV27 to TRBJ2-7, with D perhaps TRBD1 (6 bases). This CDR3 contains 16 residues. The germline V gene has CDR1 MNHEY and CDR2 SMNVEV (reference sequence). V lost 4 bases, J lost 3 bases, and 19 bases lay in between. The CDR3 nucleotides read TGTGCCAGCAGTTCTCCCTCAGGGGCGGGCCTCTACGAGCAGTACTTC. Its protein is CASSSPSGAGLYEQYF.

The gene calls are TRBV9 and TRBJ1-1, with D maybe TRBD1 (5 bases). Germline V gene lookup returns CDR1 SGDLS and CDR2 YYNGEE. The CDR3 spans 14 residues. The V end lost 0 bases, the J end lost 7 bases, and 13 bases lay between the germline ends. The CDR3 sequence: CASSVESVGGEAFF. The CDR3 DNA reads TGTGCCAGCAGCGTAGAGTCGGTGGGGGGTGAAGCTTTCTTT.

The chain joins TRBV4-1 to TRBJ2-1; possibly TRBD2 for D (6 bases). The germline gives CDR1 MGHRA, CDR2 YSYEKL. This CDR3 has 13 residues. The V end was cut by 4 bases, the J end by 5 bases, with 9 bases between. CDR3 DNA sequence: TGCGCCAGCAGCCGGGGACTTAACAATGAGCAGTTCTTC. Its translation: CASSRGLNNEQFF.

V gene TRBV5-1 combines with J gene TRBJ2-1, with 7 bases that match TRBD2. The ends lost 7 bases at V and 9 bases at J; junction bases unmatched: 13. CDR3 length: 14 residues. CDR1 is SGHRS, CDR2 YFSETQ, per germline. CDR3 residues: CASGGGASVSEQFF. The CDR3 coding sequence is TGCGCCAGCGGGGGAGGGGCTAGCGTAAGTGAGCAGTTCTTC.

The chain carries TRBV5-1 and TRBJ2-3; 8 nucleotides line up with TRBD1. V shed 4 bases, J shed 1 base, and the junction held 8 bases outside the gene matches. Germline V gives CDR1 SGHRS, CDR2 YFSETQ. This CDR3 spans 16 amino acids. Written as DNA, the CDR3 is TGCGCCAGCAGCGAGGGGACAGGTTTGGGCACAGATACGCAGTATTTT. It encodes CASSEGTGLGTDTQYF.

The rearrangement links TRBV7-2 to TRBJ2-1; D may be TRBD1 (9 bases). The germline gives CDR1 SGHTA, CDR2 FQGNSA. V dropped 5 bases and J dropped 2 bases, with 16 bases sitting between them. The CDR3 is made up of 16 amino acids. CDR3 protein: CASSPGGDRAYNEQFF. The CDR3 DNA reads TGTGCCAGCAGCCCGGGGGGGGACAGGGCCTACAATGAGCAGTTCTTC.

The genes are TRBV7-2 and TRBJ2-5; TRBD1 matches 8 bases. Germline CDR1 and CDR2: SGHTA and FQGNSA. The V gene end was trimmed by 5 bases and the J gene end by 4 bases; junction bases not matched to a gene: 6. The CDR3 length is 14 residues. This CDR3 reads CASSTRQGRETQYF. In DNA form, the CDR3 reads TGTGCCAGCAGCACGAGACAGGGGAGAGAGACCCAGTACTTC.

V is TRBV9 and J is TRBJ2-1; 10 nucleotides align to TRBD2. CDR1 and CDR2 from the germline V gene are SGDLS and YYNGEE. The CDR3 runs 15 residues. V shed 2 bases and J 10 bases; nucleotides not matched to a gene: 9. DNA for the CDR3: TGTGCCAGCAGCGTGGCCAGCGGGGGGGTGGAGGAGCAGTTCTTC. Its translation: CASSVASGGVEEQFF.

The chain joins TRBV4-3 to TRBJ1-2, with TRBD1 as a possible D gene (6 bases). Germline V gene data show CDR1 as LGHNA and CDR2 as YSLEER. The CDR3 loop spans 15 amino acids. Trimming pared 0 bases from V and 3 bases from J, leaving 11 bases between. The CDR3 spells CASSQDSAGDYGYTF. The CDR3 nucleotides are TGCGCCAGCAGCCAAGATTCTGCAGGGGACTATGGCTACACCTTC.

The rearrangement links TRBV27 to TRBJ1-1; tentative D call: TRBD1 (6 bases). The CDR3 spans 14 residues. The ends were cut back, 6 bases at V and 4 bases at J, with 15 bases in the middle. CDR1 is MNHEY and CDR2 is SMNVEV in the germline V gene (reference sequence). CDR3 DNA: TGTGCCAGCAGCCTGGGGGCGAAGGCCACTGAAGCTTTCTTT. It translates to CASSLGAKATEAFF.

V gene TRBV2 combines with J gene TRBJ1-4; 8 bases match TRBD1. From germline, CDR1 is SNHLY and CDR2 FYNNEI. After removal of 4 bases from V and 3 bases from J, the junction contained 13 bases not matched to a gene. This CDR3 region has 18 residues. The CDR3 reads CASSASGTGSGPNEKLFF. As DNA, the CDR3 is TGTGCCAGCAGTGCATCGGGGACAGGCTCGGGGCCTAATGAAAAACTGTTTTTT.

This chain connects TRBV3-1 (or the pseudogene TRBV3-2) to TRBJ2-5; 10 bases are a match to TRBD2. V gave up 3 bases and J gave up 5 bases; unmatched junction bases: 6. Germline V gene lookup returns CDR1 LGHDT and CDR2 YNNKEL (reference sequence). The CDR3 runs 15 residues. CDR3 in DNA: TGTGCCAGCAGCCATTCTAGCGGGGGCCGGGAGACCCAGTACTTC. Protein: CASSHSSGGRETQYF.